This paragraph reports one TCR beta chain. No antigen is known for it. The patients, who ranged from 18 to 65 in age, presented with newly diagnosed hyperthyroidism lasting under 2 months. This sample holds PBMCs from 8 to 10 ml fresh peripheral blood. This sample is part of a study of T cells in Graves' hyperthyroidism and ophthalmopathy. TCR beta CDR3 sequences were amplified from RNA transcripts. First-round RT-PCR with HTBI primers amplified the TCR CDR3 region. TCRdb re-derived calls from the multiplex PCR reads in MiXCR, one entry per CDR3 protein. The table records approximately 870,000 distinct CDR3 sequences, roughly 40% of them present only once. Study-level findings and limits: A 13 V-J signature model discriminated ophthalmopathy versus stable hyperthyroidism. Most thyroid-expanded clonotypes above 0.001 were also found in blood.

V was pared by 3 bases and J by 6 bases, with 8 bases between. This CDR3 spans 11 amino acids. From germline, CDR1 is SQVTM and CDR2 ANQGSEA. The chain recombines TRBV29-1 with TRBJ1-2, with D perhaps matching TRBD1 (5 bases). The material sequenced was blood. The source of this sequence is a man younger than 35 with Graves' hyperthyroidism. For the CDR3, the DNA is TGCAGCGTTGAGGGGCCAGATGGCTACACCTTC. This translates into CSVEGPDGYTF.